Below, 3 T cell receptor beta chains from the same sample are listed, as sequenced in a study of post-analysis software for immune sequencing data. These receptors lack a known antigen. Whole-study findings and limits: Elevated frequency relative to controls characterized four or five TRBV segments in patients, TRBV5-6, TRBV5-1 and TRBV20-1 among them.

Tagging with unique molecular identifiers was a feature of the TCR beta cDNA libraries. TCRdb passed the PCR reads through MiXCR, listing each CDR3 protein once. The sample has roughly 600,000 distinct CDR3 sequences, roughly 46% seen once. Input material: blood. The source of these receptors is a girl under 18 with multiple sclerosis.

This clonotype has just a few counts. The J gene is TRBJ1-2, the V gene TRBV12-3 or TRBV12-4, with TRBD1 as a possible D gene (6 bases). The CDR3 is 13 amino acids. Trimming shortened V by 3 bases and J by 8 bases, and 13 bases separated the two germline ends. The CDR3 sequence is CASSFWTDGGYTF. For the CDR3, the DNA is TGTGCCAGCAGTTTCTGGACAGATGGAGGCTACACCTTC.

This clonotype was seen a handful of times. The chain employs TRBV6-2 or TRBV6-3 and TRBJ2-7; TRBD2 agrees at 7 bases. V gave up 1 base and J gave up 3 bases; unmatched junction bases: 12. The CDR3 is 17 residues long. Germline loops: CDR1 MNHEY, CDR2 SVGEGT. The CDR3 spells CASSYFQTSFSIYEQYF. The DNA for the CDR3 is TGTGCCAGCAGTTACTTCCAGACTAGCTTTTCCATCTACGAGCAGTACTTC.

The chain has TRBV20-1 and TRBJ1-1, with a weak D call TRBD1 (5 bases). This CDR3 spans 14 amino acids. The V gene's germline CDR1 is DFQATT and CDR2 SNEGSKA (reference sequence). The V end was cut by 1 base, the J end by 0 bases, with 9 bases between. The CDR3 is CSARVGGVNTEAFF. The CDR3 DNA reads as TGCAGTGCTAGAGTGGGAGGGGTGAACACTGAAGCTTTCTTT.